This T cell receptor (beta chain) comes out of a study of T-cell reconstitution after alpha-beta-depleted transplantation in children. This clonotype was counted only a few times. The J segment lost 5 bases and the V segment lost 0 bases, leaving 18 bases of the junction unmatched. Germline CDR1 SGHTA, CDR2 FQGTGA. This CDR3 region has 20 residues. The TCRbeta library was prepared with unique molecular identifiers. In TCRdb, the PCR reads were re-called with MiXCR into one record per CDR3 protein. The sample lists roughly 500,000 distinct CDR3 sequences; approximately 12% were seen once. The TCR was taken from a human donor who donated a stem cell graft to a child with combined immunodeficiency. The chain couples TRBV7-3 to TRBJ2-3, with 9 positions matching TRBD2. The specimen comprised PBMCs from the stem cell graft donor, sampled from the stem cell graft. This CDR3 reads CASSLTATGMAGGRRDTQYF. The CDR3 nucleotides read TGTGCCAGCAGCTTAACCGCCACGGGGATGGCGGGAGGGCGGAGAGATACGCAGTATTTT.